The rows below give T cell receptor beta chains drawn from one sample of a study of PD-L1 blockade in urothelial cancer. This table comes from immunoSEQ multiplex PCR, and its TCRdb copy is limited to in-frame clones, with some not included. The sample yields approximately 79,000 clones, around four fifths seen once. The starting material was PBMCs, obtained around atezolizumab (anti-PD-L1) treatment. These receptors were obtained from a man aged 35 to 55 with urothelial cancer. The CDR3 runs from the conserved cysteine through the conserved F or W. The order of the fields is J gene, clone size, V gene, D gene, CDR3 protein, CDR3 DNA. D genes are given only for firm matches. Where a row states a size, it is once, few, many or the class of an expanded clone; other rows omit it.

j_call: TRBJ2-3
clone_size: NA
v_call: TRBV28
d_call: TRBD1
cdr3_aa: CASSFTGTGNLVDTQYF
cdr3_nt: TGTGCCAGCAGTTTTACCGGGACAGGAAACTTAGTGGATACGCAGTATTTT

j_call: TRBJ2-7
clone_size: NA
v_call: TRBV2
d_call: TRBD2
cdr3_aa: CASTIRLAGGPPYEQYF
cdr3_nt: TGTGCCAGCACGATAAGACTAGCGGGAGGGCCGCCCTACGAGCAGTACTTC

j_call: TRBJ1-2
clone_size: NA
v_call: TRBV7-2
d_call: NA
cdr3_aa: CASSKGGQLNYGYTF
cdr3_nt: TGTGCCAGCAGCAAAGGAGGGCAGCTTAACTATGGCTACACCTTC

j_call: TRBJ1-1
clone_size: NA
v_call: TRBV6-5
d_call: NA
cdr3_aa: CASGRRNTEAFF
cdr3_nt: TGTGCCAGCGGGAGGAGGAACACTGAAGCTTTCTTT

j_call: TRBJ1-1
clone_size: NA
v_call: TRBV4-1
d_call: TRBD1
cdr3_aa: CASSQAGTGHIRAEAFF
cdr3_nt: TGCGCCAGCAGCCAGGCCGGGACAGGGCATATTAGGGCTGAAGCTTTCTTT

j_call: TRBJ2-1
clone_size: NA
v_call: TRBV11-2
d_call: TRBD2
cdr3_aa: CASSLGVSGSPKRQFF
cdr3_nt: TGTGCCAGCAGCTTAGGGGTTAGCGGGAGCCCGAAACGGCAGTTCTTC

j_call: TRBJ2-5
clone_size: NA
v_call: TRBV9
d_call: TRBD1
cdr3_aa: CASSVEGGQRKETQYF
cdr3_nt: TGTGCCAGCAGCGTAGAAGGGGGACAGCGTAAAGAGACCCAGTACTTC

j_call: TRBJ1-5
clone_size: once
v_call: TRBV2
d_call: NA
cdr3_aa: CASRQEDQPQHF
cdr3_nt: TGTGCCAGCAGGCAGGAGGATCAGCCCCAGCATTTT

j_call: TRBJ2-2
clone_size: NA
v_call: TRBV5-4
d_call: TRBD2
cdr3_aa: CASSASGIIRTGELFF
cdr3_nt: TGTGCCAGCAGCGCTAGCGGGATAATCAGGACCGGGGAGCTGTTTTTT

j_call: TRBJ1-1
clone_size: NA
v_call: TRBV9
d_call: TRBD1
cdr3_aa: CASSSGTGGTNTEAFF
cdr3_nt: TGTGCCAGCAGCTCCGGGACAGGGGGAACGAACACTGAAGCTTTCTTT

j_call: TRBJ2-7
clone_size: NA
v_call: TRBV5-5
d_call: TRBD2
cdr3_aa: CASRRTYDSGSYEQYF
cdr3_nt: TGTGCCAGCAGACGAACATACGATAGCGGGAGCTACGAGCAGTACTTC

j_call: TRBJ2-7
clone_size: NA
v_call: TRBV19
d_call: NA
cdr3_aa: CASSMGTPTSRQYF
cdr3_nt: TGTGCCAGTAGTATGGGGACACCCACCTCAAGGCAGTACTTC

j_call: TRBJ2-1
clone_size: NA
v_call: TRBV27
d_call: NA
cdr3_aa: CASGSGNNEQFF
cdr3_nt: TGTGCCAGTGGGTCCGGGAACAATGAGCAGTTCTTC

j_call: TRBJ1-2
clone_size: NA
v_call: TRBV14
d_call: NA
cdr3_aa: CASRDISYGYTF
cdr3_nt: TGTGCCAGCAGGGACATCAGCTATGGCTACACCTTC

j_call: TRBJ2-7
clone_size: NA
v_call: TRBV28
d_call: TRBD2
cdr3_aa: CASSSSAAGVTEQYF
cdr3_nt: TGTGCCAGCAGTTCCTCGGCAGCGGGAGTAACCGAGCAGTACTTC

j_call: TRBJ2-2
clone_size: NA
v_call: TRBV19
d_call: NA
cdr3_aa: CASSIELLTGELFF
cdr3_nt: TGTGCCAGTAGTATTGAACTCCTCACCGGGGAGCTGTTTTTT

j_call: TRBJ1-1
clone_size: NA
v_call: TRBV28
d_call: NA
cdr3_aa: CASSQPTASGEAFF
cdr3_nt: TGTGCCAGCAGCCAACCCACAGCGAGCGGCGAAGCTTTCTTT

j_call: TRBJ2-7
clone_size: NA
v_call: TRBV29-1
d_call: TRBD1
cdr3_aa: CSAGQGVGDYEQYF
cdr3_nt: TGCAGCGCTGGGCAGGGGGTAGGGGACTACGAGCAGTACTTC

j_call: TRBJ2-7
clone_size: NA
v_call: TRBV20-1
d_call: NA
cdr3_aa: CSAATSYEQYF
cdr3_nt: TGCAGTGCTGCTACTAGCTACGAGCAGTACTTC

j_call: TRBJ2-7
clone_size: NA
v_call: TRBV27
d_call: NA
cdr3_aa: CASSSGGPSYEQYF
cdr3_nt: TGTGCCAGCAGTTCGGGGGGCCCTTCCTACGAGCAGTACTTC

j_call: TRBJ1-5
clone_size: NA
v_call: TRBV19
d_call: NA
cdr3_aa: CASSMVGDQPQHF
cdr3_nt: TGTGCCAGTAGTATGGTAGGGGATCAGCCCCAGCATTTT

j_call: TRBJ1-5
clone_size: once
v_call: TRBV23-1
d_call: NA
cdr3_aa: CASSPRFFKPQHF
cdr3_nt: TGCGCCAGCAGTCCCCGTTTTTTTAAGCCCCAGCATTTT

j_call: TRBJ2-5
clone_size: NA
v_call: TRBV7-6
d_call: NA
cdr3_aa: CASSFDLMRVETQYF
cdr3_nt: TGTGCCAGCAGCTTTGACCTGATGAGGGTGGAGACCCAGTACTTC

j_call: TRBJ1-5
clone_size: NA
v_call: TRBV4-3
d_call: TRBD1
cdr3_aa: CASSQDTGVKPQHF
cdr3_nt: TGCGCCAGCAGCCAAGATACAGGGGTGAAGCCCCAGCATTTT

j_call: TRBJ2-2
clone_size: NA
v_call: TRBV11-3
d_call: TRBD2
cdr3_aa: CASSLRLAGMYGELFF
cdr3_nt: TGTGCCAGCAGCTTAAGACTAGCGGGGATGTACGGGGAGCTGTTTTTT

j_call: TRBJ2-1
clone_size: NA
v_call: TRBV29-1
d_call: TRBD2
cdr3_aa: CSVDERGSSYNEQFF
cdr3_nt: TGCAGCGTTGACGAGCGGGGGAGCTCCTACAATGAGCAGTTCTTC

j_call: TRBJ1-2
clone_size: NA
v_call: TRBV29-1
d_call: NA
cdr3_aa: CSAERPGKRGYTF
cdr3_nt: TGCAGCGCCGAGAGGCCCGGAAAACGGGGCTACACCTTC

j_call: TRBJ2-7
clone_size: NA
v_call: TRBV30
d_call: TRBD1
cdr3_aa: CAWAGTANSYEQYF
cdr3_nt: TGTGCCTGGGCCGGGACAGCTAACTCCTACGAGCAGTACTTC

j_call: TRBJ2-5
clone_size: NA
v_call: TRBV5-1
d_call: TRBD2
cdr3_aa: CASSLGDYTKETQYF
cdr3_nt: TGCGCCAGCAGCTTGGGGGACTACACTAAAGAGACCCAGTACTTC

j_call: TRBJ2-2
clone_size: once
v_call: TRBV30
d_call: TRBD2
cdr3_aa: CAWSVLLAGGPAGELFF
cdr3_nt: TGTGCCTGGAGTGTACTGCTAGCGGGAGGGCCGGCCGGGGAGCTGTTTTTT

j_call: TRBJ1-5
clone_size: NA
v_call: TRBV9
d_call: TRBD1
cdr3_aa: CASSSGGSSNQPQHF
cdr3_nt: TGTGCCAGCAGCTCAGGGGGCAGCAGCAATCAGCCCCAGCATTTT

j_call: TRBJ2-3
clone_size: NA
v_call: TRBV9
d_call: TRBD2
cdr3_aa: CASSVGGTTTDTQYF
cdr3_nt: TGTGCCAGCAGCGTAGGGGGGACTACAACAGATACGCAGTATTTT

j_call: TRBJ2-2
clone_size: NA
v_call: TRBV6-1
d_call: NA
cdr3_aa: CASSEYLPGELFF
cdr3_nt: TGTGCCAGCAGTGAATACCTACCCGGGGAGCTGTTTTTT

j_call: TRBJ2-5
clone_size: NA
v_call: TRBV7-8
d_call: TRBD2
cdr3_aa: CASSSSGSTETQYF
cdr3_nt: TGTGCCAGCAGCTCCAGCGGGAGCACAGAGACCCAGTACTTC

j_call: TRBJ1-2
clone_size: NA
v_call: TRBV6-5
d_call: TRBD1
cdr3_aa: CASSRDRGNYGYTF
cdr3_nt: TGTGCCAGCAGTAGGGACAGGGGAAACTATGGCTACACCTTC

j_call: TRBJ2-3
clone_size: many
v_call: TRBV6-5
d_call: NA
cdr3_aa: CASSYGSPDTQYF
cdr3_nt: TGTGCCAGCAGTTACGGTAGTCCCGATACGCAGTATTTT

j_call: TRBJ1-1
clone_size: NA
v_call: TRBV7-3
d_call: NA
cdr3_aa: CASSLNRANTEAFF
cdr3_nt: TGTGCCAGCAGCTTAAACAGGGCGAACACTGAAGCTTTCTTT

j_call: TRBJ1-1
clone_size: NA
v_call: TRBV19
d_call: NA
cdr3_aa: CASRKQSLEAFF
cdr3_nt: TGTGCCAGTAGAAAACAGTCCCTTGAAGCTTTCTTT

j_call: TRBJ1-1
clone_size: NA
v_call: TRBV5-6
d_call: NA
cdr3_aa: CASSLPPAGSEAFF
cdr3_nt: TGTGCCAGCAGCTTGCCCCCAGCAGGGTCTGAAGCTTTCTTT

j_call: TRBJ1-5
clone_size: few
v_call: TRBV18
d_call: NA
cdr3_aa: CASSPDSPLWPQHF
cdr3_nt: TGTGCCAGCTCTCCCGACAGCCCCCTGTGGCCCCAGCATTTT

j_call: TRBJ1-5
clone_size: many
v_call: TRBV6-5
d_call: TRBD1
cdr3_aa: CASSQQGAGQPQHF
cdr3_nt: TGTGCCAGCAGCCAACAGGGGGCAGGTCAGCCCCAGCATTTT

j_call: TRBJ1-3
clone_size: NA
v_call: TRBV28
d_call: NA
cdr3_aa: CASSYPGSGNTIYF
cdr3_nt: TGTGCCAGCAGTTACCCAGGCTCTGGAAACACCATATATTTT

j_call: TRBJ1-2
clone_size: once
v_call: TRBV7-2
d_call: NA
cdr3_aa: CASSLLQGHGYTF
cdr3_nt: TGTGCCAGCAGCTTACTACAGGGCCATGGCTACACCTTC

j_call: TRBJ2-5
clone_size: NA
v_call: TRBV18
d_call: NA
cdr3_aa: CASSPQGVETQYF
cdr3_nt: TGTGCCAGCTCACCACAGGGGGTGGAGACCCAGTACTTC

j_call: TRBJ1-1
clone_size: NA
v_call: TRBV18
d_call: TRBD1
cdr3_aa: CASSLDRGAEAFF
cdr3_nt: TGTGCCAGCTCACTCGACAGGGGCGCCGAAGCTTTCTTT

j_call: TRBJ1-5
clone_size: NA
v_call: TRBV2
d_call: NA
cdr3_aa: CASSRGQPNQPQHF
cdr3_nt: TGTGCCAGCAGCCGTGGACAACCAAATCAGCCCCAGCATTTT

j_call: TRBJ1-5
clone_size: once
v_call: TRBV6-1
d_call: NA
cdr3_aa: CASSDKGGTGRGNQPQHF
cdr3_nt: TGTGCCAGCAGTGATAAAGGCGGTACTGGGAGGGGAAATCAGCCCCAGCATTTT

j_call: TRBJ2-1
clone_size: NA
v_call: TRBV27
d_call: NA
cdr3_aa: CASSFPTFGSYNEQFF
cdr3_nt: TGTGCCAGCAGTTTTCCGACTTTCGGATCCTACAATGAGCAGTTCTTC

j_call: TRBJ2-7
clone_size: NA
v_call: TRBV11-2
d_call: TRBD1
cdr3_aa: CASSSLTGRNEQYF
cdr3_nt: TGTGCCAGCAGCTCTCTGACAGGGCGGAACGAGCAGTACTTC

j_call: TRBJ2-1
clone_size: NA
v_call: TRBV28
d_call: TRBD2
cdr3_aa: CASSLAGVSYNEQFF
cdr3_nt: TGTGCCAGCAGTCTAGCGGGAGTTTCCTACAATGAGCAGTTCTTC